The 26 T cell receptor beta chains below come from one sample, sequenced in a study of blood T cells in healthy people across ages. Using a J-beta primer mix together with a sample-barcoded 5' primer, a second PCR was run for roughly 6 to 11 cycles. TCRdb reprocessed the 5' RACE reads via MiXCR and lists one record per CDR3 protein. The data show fewer than 2 million distinct CDR3 sequences, with around 42% seen just once and under 30% held by the top ten. Sequenced material: blood. Receptors were obtained from a human donor in good health.

The CDR3 DNA reads TGTGCCAGCCAGAGGGCTAGCGGGGGGGTCTACAATGAGCAGTTCTTC. Encoded protein: CASQRASGGVYNEQFF. The V and J genes are TRBV10-3 and TRBJ2-1; 12 bases line up with TRBD2. J gave up 3 bases and V 10 bases, and 10 bases lay outside the gene matches. Germline V gene sequence: CDR1 ENHRY, CDR2 SYGVKD. The CDR3 spans 16 residues.

The chain carries TRBV16 and TRBJ1-2; D may be TRBD1 (5 bases). The germline gives CDR1 KGHSY, CDR2 FQNENV. The V end was cut by 0 bases, the J end by 6 bases, with 14 bases between. The CDR3 extends over 15 amino acids. This CDR3 reads CASSQSEGNLDGYTF. The CDR3 DNA follows: TGTGCCAGCAGCCAATCAGAGGGGAACTTGGATGGCTACACCTTC.

This clonotype was found a few times. Its ends do not fully match the called genes, so a read error is possible. V gene TRBV29-1 combines with J gene TRBJ2-7, with D uncertain. The V gene's germline CDR1 is SQVTM and CDR2 ANQGSEA. The CDR3 loop spans 12 amino acids. The CDR3 coding sequence is TGCAGCGTAGAAGGCGACCGATTCGAGCAGTACTTC. Translating gives CSVEGDRFEQYF.

The chain has TRBV18 and TRBJ2-5, with D unclear. This CDR3 has 16 residues. The V end was cut by 0 bases, the J end by 2 bases, with 13 bases between. CDR1 is KGHSH, CDR2 LQKENI, per germline. Here the CDR3 reads CASSPPWLGRQETQYF. The CDR3 coding sequence is TGTGCCAGCTCACCACCTTGGTTGGGTCGACAAGAGACCCAGTACTTC. Full variable domain (remainder filled in from reference TRBV18 and TRBJ2-5): NAGVMQNPRHLVRRRGQEARLRCSPMKGHSHVYWYRQLPEEGLKFMVYLQKENIIDESGMPKERFSAEFPKEGPSILRIQQVVRGDSAAYFCASSPPWLGRQETQYFGPGTRLLVL.

This clonotype came up many times. The genes are TRBV6-2 or TRBV6-3 and TRBJ2-7, with D possibly TRBD1 on 5 matching bases. The CDR3 extends over 14 amino acids. Germline lookup yields CDR1 MNHEY and CDR2 SVGEGT. V was pared by 7 bases and J by 5 bases, with 18 bases between. CDR3 region: CASIPWGSDDEQYF. CDR3 DNA sequence: TGTGCCAGCATCCCCTGGGGCAGCGACGACGAGCAGTACTTC.

The chain recombines TRBV20-1 with TRBJ2-3; the D call may be TRBD1 or TRBD2 (6 bases each). There are 15 residues in the CDR3. Trimming shortened V by 0 bases and J by 8 bases, and 18 bases separated the two germline ends. Germline assignment: CDR1 DFQATT and CDR2 SNEGSKA (reference sequence). The CDR3, as DNA: TGCAGTGCTAGAGAGGAGGGGGTAACGCAGCCTACGCAGTATTTT. Translated: CSAREEGVTQPTQYF.

CDR3 loop: CASSLSHGLTDGQYF. The CDR3 region has the DNA TGTGCCAGCAGTTTATCGCATGGACTAACCGACGGGCAGTACTTC. The chain is built from TRBV12-3 or TRBV12-4 and TRBJ2-5, with D perhaps matching TRBD2 (6 bases). The ends were cut back, 2 bases at V and 11 bases at J, with 21 bases in the middle. The CDR3 has 15 residues.

The V and J genes are TRBV12-3 or TRBV12-4 and TRBJ2-1, with 10 bases fitting TRBD2. The CDR3 sequence is 13 residues long. V lost 5 bases, J lost 5 bases, and 0 bases stayed unmatched. The CDR3 spells CASSGTSDNEQFF. CDR3 DNA: TGTGCCAGCAGTGGGACTAGCGACAATGAGCAGTTCTTC.

This clonotype has more than one count but fewer than ten. The chain recombines TRBV10-3 with TRBJ1-5; 9 bases align to TRBD1. The germline V gene encodes CDR1 ENHRY and CDR2 SYGVKD. The J segment lost 6 bases and the V segment lost 3 bases, leaving 6 bases of the junction unmatched. The CDR3 is 15 residues long. The CDR3 protein is CAISDSGTGSQPQHF. CDR3 DNA: TGTGCCATCAGTGATTCCGGGACAGGGAGTCAGCCCCAGCATTTT.

As for this clonotype: Just one base apart from a much larger clone, this may be a read error. The rearrangement links TRBV29-1 to TRBJ2-1; 9 nucleotides align to TRBD1. V gave up 4 bases and J gave up 10 bases; unmatched junction bases: 17. The CDR3 runs to 16 residues. The germline V gene encodes CDR1 SQVTM and CDR2 ANQGSEA. CDR3 nucleotide sequence: TGCAGCGTTGGGAACCCCTCCGGGACAGGGTTTGACGAGCAGTTCTTC. It encodes CSVGNPSGTGFDEQFF.

On this clonotype: At one end the junction does not follow the germline gene, possibly because of a read error. The chain recombines TRBV10-3 with TRBJ2-3; a possible D gene is TRBD2 (6 bases). Germline V lookup: CDR1 ENHRY, CDR2 SYGVKD. This CDR3 spans 15 amino acids. The CDR3 loop is CAISEYGRGADTQYF. CDR3 coding DNA: TGTGCCATCAGCGAGTACGGGAGAGGTGCAGATACGCAGTATTTT.

V gene TRBV10-3 combines with J gene TRBJ2-3; D might be TRBD1 or TRBD2, each matching 7 bases. V lost 2 bases to trimming and J lost 2 bases, with 14 bases between them. Germline V gives CDR1 ENHRY, CDR2 SYGVKD. The CDR3 covers 16 residues. This CDR3 is CAISEPQGRDTDTQYF. The CDR3 DNA reads as TGTGCCATCAGTGAGCCACAGGGGAGGGACACAGATACGCAGTATTTT.

This sequence joins TRBV29-1 and TRBJ1-3; D gene unclear. Deletions cut 3 bases from V and 0 bases from J, with 6 bases between. The CDR3 has 13 residues. CDR1 and CDR2 (germline): SQVTM, ANQGSEA. CDR3 protein: CSVDSSSGNTIYF. The CDR3 coding sequence is TGCAGCGTTGACAGCTCCTCTGGAAACACCATATATTTT.

The chain has TRBV18 and TRBJ1-6, with a possible D match to TRBD1 (5 bases). The V end lost 6 bases, the J end lost 6 bases, and 15 bases lay between the germline ends. Germline V CDR1 and CDR2: KGHSH, LQKENI. The CDR3 is 15 residues long. The chain's CDR3 is CASSPGTGPNSPLHF. As DNA, the CDR3 is TGTGCCAGCTCGCCCGGGACGGGGCCTAATTCACCCCTCCACTTT.

This clonotype appeared a few times. V and J are TRBV4-2 and TRBJ1-2; D not resolved. V lost 0 bases to trimming and J lost 5 bases, with 25 bases between them. The CDR3 has 19 amino acids. CDR1 and CDR2 from the germline V gene are LGHNA and YNFKEQ. CDR3 region: CASSQERSGGMPLWYGYTF. CDR3 sequence (DNA): TGTGCCAGCAGCCAAGAAAGGTCGGGCGGAATGCCCCTTTGGTATGGCTACACCTTC.

The chain has TRBV12-3 or TRBV12-4 and TRBJ2-6; 8 bases fit TRBD2. The J segment lost 4 bases and the V segment lost 4 bases, leaving 3 bases of the junction unmatched. The CDR3 loop spans 15 amino acids. DNA of the CDR3: TGTGCCAGCAGTTCGGGACTAGAGGGGGCCAACGTCCTGACTTTC. It encodes CASSSGLEGANVLTF.

This clonotype was seen more than once but under ten times. This chain connects TRBV20-1 to TRBJ2-1, with D unresolved. Germline V gives CDR1 DFQATT, CDR2 SNEGSKA (reference sequence). V was trimmed by 0 bases and J by 5 bases, leaving 20 bases between them. The CDR3 runs to 17 residues. The CDR3 region is CSARDLVMGRRDNEQFF. The DNA of the CDR3 is TGCAGTGCTAGAGATCTTGTGATGGGCCGACGGGACAATGAGCAGTTCTTC.

This chain connects TRBV7-2 to TRBJ1-6; D unresolved. CDR3 size: 14 residues. V was pared by 5 bases and J by 6 bases, with 11 bases between. Germline V CDR1 and CDR2: SGHTA, FQGNSA. The CDR3 loop reads CASSTRTANSPLHF. CDR3 in DNA: TGTGCCAGCAGCACCCGGACTGCTAATTCACCCCTCCACTTT.

V usage is TRBV29-1 and J usage is TRBJ2-5; D might be TRBD2 (5 bases). V shed 4 bases and J shed 5 bases, with 14 bases lying between them. CDR1 and CDR2 (germline): SQVTM, ANQGSEA. This CDR3 is 13 amino acids long. The CDR3 DNA follows: TGCAGCGTTGGGACTTCAACGGGGGAGACCCAGTACTTC. Amino acid sequence: CSVGTSTGETQYF.

The gene calls are TRBV5-4 and TRBJ2-5; 7 positions match TRBD1. The junction had 7 bases not matched to a gene; V was cut back by 4 bases and J by 4 bases. Germline V gene sequence: CDR1 SGHNT, CDR2 YYREEE (reference sequence). The CDR3 spans 14 residues. CDR3 loop: CASSHPDRAETQYF. As DNA, the CDR3 is TGTGCCAGCAGCCATCCAGACAGGGCAGAGACCCAGTACTTC.

This clonotype showed up just a few times. The rearrangement links TRBV21-1 to TRBJ2-3; the D call in the table, TRBD1, was not verified against the DNA. TRBV21-1 is given as a pseudogene. The CDR3 totals 15 residues. CDR3 coding DNA: TGTGCCAGCAGCTTGGGGACAGCGATTCTAGATACGCAGTATTTT. It is translated as CASSLGTAILDTQYF.

V is TRBV28 and J is TRBJ1-5; D is unresolved. CDR3 size: 16 residues. Trimming stripped 1 base from V and 1 base from J, with 11 bases between. CDR1 MDHEN and CDR2 SYDVKM come from the germline V gene. CDR3 in DNA: TGTGCCAGCAGTTTATACACCTATGGGAGCAATCAGCCCCAGCATTTT. Its translation: CASSLYTYGSNQPQHF.

This clonotype was recorded a few times. The chain links TRBV9 to TRBJ1-2, with D perhaps TRBD1 (5 bases). The CDR3 has 11 amino acids. V dropped 6 bases and J dropped 4 bases, with 7 bases sitting between them. The germline gives CDR1 SGDLS, CDR2 YYNGEE. DNA of the CDR3: TGTGCCAGCAAAGACAGCTATGGCTACACCTTC. This translates into CASKDSYGYTF.

This clonotype came up a few times. This chain uses TRBV4-3 with TRBJ1-2; possible D gene TRBD1, 6 bases. The CDR3 runs 15 residues. Germline CDR1 and CDR2: LGHNA and YSLEER. V was trimmed by 0 bases and J by 5 bases, leaving 13 bases between them. CDR3 sequence: CASSQEYHRAYGYTF. CDR3 bases: TGCGCCAGCAGCCAAGAGTACCACAGGGCTTATGGCTACACCTTC.

The genes are TRBV6-5 and TRBJ2-3; 12 bases map to TRBD2. CDR1 MNHEY and CDR2 SVGAGI come from the germline V gene. With V trimmed by 9 bases and J by 2 bases, 6 bases remained unmatched. The CDR3 has 15 residues. The CDR3 sequence: CASTSGGSYTDTQYF. Written as DNA, the CDR3 is TGTGCCAGTACTAGCGGGGGGTCCTACACAGATACGCAGTATTTT.

The chain recombines TRBV3-1 with TRBJ2-7, with D maybe TRBD1 (7 bases). The V and J ends lost 0 bases and 2 bases respectively, with 14 bases between them. CDR1 is LGHDT and CDR2 is YNNKEL in the germline V gene (reference sequence). This CDR3 spans 16 amino acids. Written as DNA, the CDR3 is TGTGCCAGCAGCCAAGATGGGGGGCAGGGGGCCTACGAGCAGTACTTC. Protein product: CASSQDGGQGAYEQYF.